These 8 T cell receptor beta chains were sequenced from one sample in a study of radiation and T cells in renal cell carcinoma. The time point denotes: blood 4 weeks post-SBRT, at nephrectomy. The sample's treatment: 15 Gy SBRT to primary tumor, nephrectomy 4 weeks later. Clones were sequenced by immunoSEQ multiplex PCR, and TCRdb holds only the in-frame ones, with some missing. The sample lists 40,000 to 50,000 clones, roughly four fifths occurring once. This specimen consisted of blood, obtained from a patient whose treatment included radiotherapy and nephrectomy. The receptors here all came from a woman in her 70s with renal cell carcinoma.

This clone turned up a few times. The chain couples TRBV9 to TRBJ2-2; TRBD1 matches 8 bases. The length of the CDR3 is 15 residues. The V gene's germline CDR1 is SGDLS and CDR2 YYNGEE. V dropped 2 bases and J dropped 4; count of bases not matched to a gene: 4. The DNA for the CDR3 is TGTGCCAGCAGCGTGGGGCAGGGGGCCACCGGGGAGCTGTTTTTT. Translated, it gives CASSVGQGATGELFF.

The V call is TRBV2, the J call TRBJ2-5; unclear D gene. Deletions cut 7 bases from V and 5 bases from J, with 14 bases between. Germline V gives CDR1 SNHLY, CDR2 FYNNEI. CDR3 length equals 13 residues. CDR3 sequence reads: CASTPTHRETQYF. DNA of the CDR3: TGTGCCAGCACCCCGACCCATCGGGAGACCCAGTACTTC. The variable domain in full, with the rest retrieved from reference TRBV2 and TRBJ2-5, is EPEVTQTPSHQVTQMGQEVILRCVPISNHLYFYWYRQILGQKVEFLVSFYNNEISEKSEIFDDQFSVERPDGSNFTLKIRSTKLEDSAMYFCASTPTHRETQYFGPGTRLLVL.

This rearrangement joins TRBV4-1 to TRBJ1-4; D not certain. The CDR3 consists of 16 residues. Between the trimmed V and J ends, which lost 1 base and 0 bases, there was a span of 9 bases. Germline CDR1 and CDR2: MGHRA and YSYEKL. CDR3 nucleotide sequence: TGCGCCAGCAGCCAAGTTGGTGGGACAACTAATGAAAAACTGTTTTTT. Translation gives CASSQVGGTTNEKLFF.

The rearrangement joins TRBV19 to TRBJ2-7, with TRBD1 matching 7 bases. The germline V gene has CDR1 LNHDA and CDR2 SQIVND (reference sequence). V lost 7 bases to trimming and J lost 0 bases; unmatched junction nucleotides: 9. There are 15 residues in the CDR3. In DNA, the CDR3 is TGTGCCAGTAAAGCGGAACAGGGGTACTCCTACGAGCAGTACTTC. Amino acids: CASKAEQGYSYEQYF.

The rearrangement uses TRBV30 and TRBJ1-1; D remains ambiguous. The CDR3 sequence is 12 residues long. The germline V gene has CDR1 GTSNPN and CDR2 SVGIG (reference sequence). Trimming stripped 3 bases from V and 10 bases from J, with 15 bases between. The DNA of the CDR3 is TGTGCCTGGAGCGCCCCCGAGCTAAGAGCTTTCTTT. The encoded protein is CAWSAPELRAFF.

V gene TRBV7-9 combines with J gene TRBJ2-1; 11 nucleotides agree with TRBD2. The V segment lost 5 bases and the J segment 10 bases; nucleotides outside the gene matches: 10. Looked up from germline, CDR1 is SEHNR and CDR2 is FQNEAQ (reference sequence). The CDR3 length is 15 residues. The CDR3: CASSPSELAGDEQFF. The CDR3 DNA sequence: TGTGCCAGCAGCCCGTCGGAACTAGCGGGAGACGAGCAGTTCTTC.

V gene TRBV6-5 combines with J gene TRBJ2-7; TRBD1 agrees at 8 bases. Germline V gene lookup returns CDR1 MNHEY and CDR2 SVGAGI. V trimming: 0 bases; J trimming: 4 bases; junction bases outside the gene matches: 5. The CDR3 extends over 15 amino acids. CDR3 in DNA: TGTGCCAGCAGTTACTCGCCAGGGGGCATGTACGAGCAGTACTTC. Translating it yields CASSYSPGGMYEQYF.

The J gene is TRBJ2-2, the V gene TRBV5-1; D is tentatively TRBD1 or TRBD2 (5 bases each). With 1 base removed from V and 0 bases from J, the gap between germline ends came to 10 bases. This CDR3 has 16 residues. Germline V lookup: CDR1 SGHRS, CDR2 YFSETQ. CDR3 sequence reads: CASSLWGNTNTGELFF. The CDR3, as DNA: TGCGCCAGCAGCTTGTGGGGGAACACGAACACCGGGGAGCTGTTTTTT.